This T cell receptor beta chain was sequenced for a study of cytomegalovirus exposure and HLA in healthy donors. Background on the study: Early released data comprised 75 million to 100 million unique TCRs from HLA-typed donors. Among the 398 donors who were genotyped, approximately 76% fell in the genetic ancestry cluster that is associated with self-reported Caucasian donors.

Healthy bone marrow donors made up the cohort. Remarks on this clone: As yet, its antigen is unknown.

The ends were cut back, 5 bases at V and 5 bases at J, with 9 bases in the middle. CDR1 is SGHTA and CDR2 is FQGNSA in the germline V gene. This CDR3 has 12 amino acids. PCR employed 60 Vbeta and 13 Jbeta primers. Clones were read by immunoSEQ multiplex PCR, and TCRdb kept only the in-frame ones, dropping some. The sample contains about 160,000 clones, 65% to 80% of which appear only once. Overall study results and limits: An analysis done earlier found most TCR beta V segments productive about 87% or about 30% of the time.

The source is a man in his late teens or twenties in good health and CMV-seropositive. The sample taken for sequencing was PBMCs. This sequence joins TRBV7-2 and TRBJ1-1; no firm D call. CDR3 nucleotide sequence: TGTGCCAGCAGCCCTCACACGACTGAAGCTTTCTTT. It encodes CASSPHTTEAFF.